Listed below are T cell receptor beta chains from one sample, sequenced in a study of cytomegalovirus exposure and HLA in healthy donors. Some clones are missing from TCRdb's copy, which holds only in-frame ones; the method was immunoSEQ multiplex PCR. The sample consists of about 110,000 clones, approximately 76% of them appearing once. Sequencing was carried out using PBMCs. The receptors were sampled from a man aged 18-30 years in good health and CMV-seronegative. Each CDR3 is given with its conserved first and last residue. The order of the fields is clone size, CDR3 length, D gene, J gene, V gene, CDR3 protein, CDR3 DNA. The D gene is left open where the match is weak. For some rows the clone size is stated as once, few or many, or as a class when expanded; others skip it.

size: .
length: 16
D: TRBD2
J: TRBJ2-2
V: TRBV27
CDR3: CASSSTGLAGPGELFF
DNA: TGTGCCAGCAGTTCTACAGGACTAGCGGGGCCCGGGGAGCTGTTTTTT

size: .
length: 14
D: .
J: TRBJ1-1
V: TRBV19
CDR3: CASSLTAGDTEAFF
DNA: TGTGCCAGTAGTCTGACGGCCGGGGACACTGAAGCTTTCTTT

size: .
length: 15
D: TRBD1
J: TRBJ1-1
V: TRBV5-1
CDR3: CASSQGDHRVTEAFF
DNA: TGCGCCAGCAGCCAGGGGGACCACCGGGTGACTGAAGCTTTCTTT

size: .
length: 15
D: .
J: TRBJ1-4
V: TRBV15
CDR3: CATSREGSPNEKLFF
DNA: TGTGCCACCAGCAGAGAGGGGAGCCCTAATGAAAAACTGTTTTTT

size: few
length: 14
D: .
J: TRBJ1-1
V: TRBV7-2
CDR3: CASSPDSMNTEAFF
DNA: TGTGCCAGCAGCCCCGACAGTATGAACACTGAAGCTTTCTTT

size: .
length: 17
D: .
J: TRBJ1-5
V: TRBV7-2
CDR3: CASSSPGVLGSNQPQHF
DNA: TGTGCCAGCAGCTCCCCGGGGGTCCTGGGGAGCAATCAGCCCCAGCATTTT

size: .
length: 16
D: .
J: TRBJ1-2
V: TRBV7-2
CDR3: CASSLVVQANNYGYTF
DNA: TGTGCCAGCAGCTTAGTGGTTCAGGCTAATAACTATGGCTACACCTTC

size: .
length: 13
D: .
J: TRBJ2-1
V: TRBV10-1
CDR3: CASSNDSWNEQFF
DNA: TGCGCCAGCAGTAATGACAGTTGGAATGAGCAGTTCTTC

size: .
length: 19
D: .
J: TRBJ1-2
V: TRBV2
CDR3: CASSRGPASTGSEGYGYTF
DNA: TGTGCCAGCAGCCGCGGGCCCGCCTCTACCGGGTCCGAGGGATACGGCTACACCTTC

size: .
length: 16
D: TRBD1
J: TRBJ1-2
V: TRBV14
CDR3: CASSREDRVGLYGYTF
DNA: TGTGCCAGCAGCCGAGAAGACAGGGTTGGGCTCTATGGCTACACCTTC

size: .
length: 15
D: .
J: TRBJ1-3
V: TRBV9
CDR3: CASSVGSGGGNTIYF
DNA: TGTGCCAGCAGCGTAGGGTCAGGAGGAGGAAACACCATATATTTT

size: .
length: 15
D: .
J: TRBJ1-3
V: TRBV7-2
CDR3: CASSPEASTGNTIYF
DNA: TGTGCCAGCAGCCCCGAGGCATCAACTGGAAACACCATATATTTT

size: .
length: 12
D: .
J: TRBJ2-2
V: TRBV7-3
CDR3: CASSRTKGELFF
DNA: TGTGCCAGCAGCCGCACTAAGGGGGAGCTGTTTTTT

size: .
length: 14
D: .
J: TRBJ1-2
V: TRBV29-1
CDR3: CSVPGRGRGDGYPF
DNA: TGCAGCGTTCCAGGGCGGGGACGGGGCGATGGCTACCCCTTC

size: few
length: 15
D: .
J: TRBJ2-1
V: TRBV6-5
CDR3: CASSYGRVKIDEQFF
DNA: TGTGCCAGCAGTTACGGCAGGGTGAAAATCGATGAGCAGTTCTTC

size: few
length: 15
D: .
J: TRBJ2-5
V: TRBV6-5
CDR3: CASSNQGPYQETQYF
DNA: TGTGCCAGCAGTAATCAGGGCCCTTACCAAGAGACCCAGTACTTC

size: .
length: 15
D: .
J: TRBJ2-3
V: TRBV28
CDR3: CASRFGQTLTDTQYF
DNA: TGTGCCAGCAGGTTTGGACAGACTTTGACAGATACGCAGTATTTT

size: .
length: 12
D: TRBD1
J: TRBJ1-2
V: TRBV6-5
CDR3: CASSYTGVGYTF
DNA: TGTGCCAGCAGTTACACAGGGGTGGGCTACACCTTC

size: once
length: 13
D: .
J: TRBJ2-7
V: TRBV4-3
CDR3: CASSRGSSYEQYF
DNA: TGCGCCAGCAGCCGAGGAAGCTCCTACGAGCAGTACTTC

size: .
length: 13
D: TRBD2
J: TRBJ2-5
V: TRBV28
CDR3: CASSMGRGVTQYF
DNA: TGTGCCAGCAGTATGGGCCGGGGGGTGACCCAGTACTTC

size: .
length: 16
D: TRBD1
J: TRBJ1-3
V: TRBV7-9
CDR3: CASSLAFGQGDYTIYF
DNA: TGTGCCAGCAGCTTAGCGTTCGGACAGGGTGATTACACCATATATTTT

size: .
length: 18
D: TRBD2
J: TRBJ2-3
V: TRBV5-6
CDR3: CASSLVLAGGRVADTQYF
DNA: TGTGCCAGCAGCTTGGTACTAGCGGGGGGGCGGGTCGCAGATACGCAGTATTTT

size: .
length: 16
D: TRBD2
J: TRBJ2-2
V: TRBV10-3
CDR3: CAISLAGDAVTGELFF
DNA: TGTGCCATCAGTTTAGCGGGGGATGCGGTCACCGGGGAGCTGTTTTTT

size: .
length: 15
D: .
J: TRBJ1-4
V: TRBV5-1
CDR3: CASSSLTDQGEKLFF
DNA: TGCGCCAGCAGCTCACTGACAGACCAAGGTGAAAAACTGTTTTTT

size: .
length: 15
D: TRBD2
J: TRBJ2-7
V: TRBV5-4
CDR3: CASSAPTGGAYEQYF
DNA: TGTGCCAGCAGCGCTCCCACGGGAGGGGCCTACGAGCAGTACTTC

size: .
length: 15
D: TRBD1
J: TRBJ1-3
V: TRBV5-4
CDR3: CASSLPGQGANTIYF
DNA: TGTGCCAGCAGCTTACCGGGACAGGGTGCAAACACCATATATTTT

size: .
length: 16
D: .
J: TRBJ2-2
V: TRBV5-1
CDR3: CASSKNSPLFSGELFF
DNA: TGCGCCAGCAGCAAAAATTCCCCCCTCTTCTCCGGGGAGCTGTTTTTT

size: .
length: 16
D: TRBD1
J: TRBJ2-2
V: TRBV7-3
CDR3: CASSLPRTGNTGELFF
DNA: TGTGCCAGCAGCTTACCCCGGACAGGGAACACCGGGGAGCTGTTTTTT

size: .
length: 15
D: TRBD2
J: TRBJ2-7
V: TRBV7-2
CDR3: CASSLSGGGSYEQYF
DNA: TGTGCCAGCAGCCTAAGCGGGGGGGGTTCCTACGAGCAGTACTTC

size: .
length: 14
D: .
J: TRBJ2-1
V: TRBV28
CDR3: CASTRGGVLLEQFF
DNA: TGTGCCAGCACCCGAGGAGGCGTACTGCTTGAGCAGTTCTTC

size: .
length: 14
D: TRBD1
J: TRBJ1-1
V: TRBV9
CDR3: CASSVGQGNTEAFF
DNA: TGTGCCAGCAGCGTAGGACAGGGCAACACTGAAGCTTTCTTT

size: .
length: 14
D: .
J: TRBJ2-5
V: TRBV7-2
CDR3: CASSLGGPSETQYF
DNA: TGTGCCAGCAGCTTAGGAGGGCCCTCGGAGACCCAGTACTTC

size: .
length: 13
D: .
J: TRBJ1-2
V: TRBV6-1
CDR3: CASTAGRGYGYTF
DNA: TGTGCCAGCACCGCGGGGCGGGGGTATGGCTACACCTTC

size: .
length: 17
D: TRBD1
J: TRBJ2-3
V: TRBV19
CDR3: CASSIGWTGAIMDTQYF
DNA: TGTGCCAGTAGTATAGGTTGGACAGGCGCCATTATGGATACGCAGTATTTT

size: .
length: 13
D: .
J: TRBJ2-7
V: TRBV11-2
CDR3: CASSARRPYEQYF
DNA: TGTGCCAGCAGCGCCCGGCGGCCCTACGAGCAGTACTTC

size: .
length: 15
D: .
J: TRBJ1-1
V: TRBV9
CDR3: CASSVLGGGGTEAFF
DNA: TGTGCCAGCAGCGTCCTCGGGGGAGGGGGCACTGAAGCTTTCTTT

size: .
length: 13
D: .
J: TRBJ1-4
V: TRBV19
CDR3: CASSHGRGEKLFF
DNA: TGTGCCAGTAGTCACGGTCGAGGCGAAAAACTGTTTTTT

size: .
length: 13
D: .
J: TRBJ1-1
V: TRBV25-1
CDR3: CASSDWGDTEAFF
DNA: TGTGCCAGCAGTGACTGGGGAGACACTGAAGCTTTCTTT

size: .
length: 13
D: .
J: TRBJ2-7
V: TRBV7-6
CDR3: CASSASEQFEQYF
DNA: TGTGCCAGCAGCGCGTCAGAACAGTTCGAGCAGTACTTC

size: .
length: 15
D: TRBD2
J: TRBJ2-1
V: TRBV10-3
CDR3: CAISESTSGGNEQFF
DNA: TGTGCCATCAGTGAGTCTACTAGCGGGGGTAATGAGCAGTTCTTC

size: .
length: 19
D: TRBD1
J: TRBJ2-2
V: TRBV5-6
CDR3: CASSSNMARDRVVAGELFF
DNA: TGTGCCAGCAGCTCCAATATGGCCCGGGACAGGGTGGTGGCCGGGGAGCTGTTTTTT

size: .
length: 15
D: .
J: TRBJ2-7
V: TRBV28
CDR3: CASRPPGTSPYEQYF
DNA: TGTGCCAGCAGACCCCCAGGAACCTCACCCTACGAGCAGTACTTC

size: .
length: 13
D: .
J: TRBJ2-3
V: TRBV6-1
CDR3: CASKRAWTDTQYF
DNA: TGTGCCAGCAAGAGGGCATGGACAGATACGCAGTATTTT

size: .
length: 15
D: .
J: TRBJ2-3
V: TRBV11-3
CDR3: CASSRTGKSTDTQYF
DNA: TGTGCCAGCAGCCGAACAGGAAAAAGCACAGATACGCAGTATTTT

size: .
length: 13
D: TRBD1
J: TRBJ1-2
V: TRBV6-1
CDR3: CASSEAWTGRYPF
DNA: TGTGCCAGCAGTGAAGCTTGGACAGGACGCTACCCCTTC

size: .
length: 19
D: .
J: TRBJ2-3
V: TRBV27
CDR3: CASSLFPGLSPPPTDTQYF
DNA: TGTGCCAGCAGTTTATTCCCAGGGTTGTCCCCACCGCCCACAGATACGCAGTATTTT

size: .
length: 16
D: TRBD2
J: TRBJ2-1
V: TRBV28
CDR3: CASRTLAGSSYNEQFF
DNA: TGTGCCAGCAGAACTCTAGCGGGGAGCTCCTACAATGAGCAGTTCTTC

size: .
length: 14
D: TRBD2
J: TRBJ2-3
V: TRBV6-5
CDR3: CASSETSGGATQYF
DNA: TGTGCCAGCAGCGAGACTAGCGGGGGGGCTACGCAGTATTTT

size: few
length: 11
D: .
J: TRBJ2-7
V: TRBV2
CDR3: CASSEWAEQYF
DNA: TGTGCCAGCAGTGAGTGGGCAGAGCAGTACTTC